These T cell receptor beta chains were read from a single sample in a study of T cell changes during pregnancy in multiple sclerosis. Using immunoSEQ multiplex PCR, the repertoire was profiled, and TCRdb retains in-frame clones only, with some absent. The sample has tens of thousands of clones; around 92% are singletons. Sample: CD8+ T cells from peripheral blood mononuclear cells, taken in the third trimester of pregnancy. These receptors were obtained from a female donor in good health, enrolled as a control in a pregnancy study. Both conserved end residues are part of each CDR3. A D gene is named only where the DNA matches it firmly. Not all rows give a size; the values are once, few, many and, for expanded clones, a class.

clone_size j_call v_call d_call cdr3_aa cdr3_nt
NA TRBJ2-7 TRBV6-1 NA CASSEIWSGATYEQYF TGTGCCAGCAGTGAAATTTGGTCAGGGGCAACCTACGAGCAGTACTTC
NA TRBJ1-6 TRBV9 NA CASSVTELNSYNSPLHF TGTGCCAGCAGCGTGACAGAACTTAACTCCTATAATTCACCCCTCCACTTT
NA TRBJ2-1 TRBV27 TRBD2 CASSHRLAGDDEQFF TGTGCCAGCAGTCACCGACTAGCGGGGGATGATGAGCAGTTCTTC
NA TRBJ1-1 TRBV7-9 NA CASSPGGYTEAFF TGTGCCAGCAGTCCCGGGGGTTACACTGAAGCTTTCTTT
NA TRBJ1-5 TRBV19 NA CASSMYRQGGYQPQHF TGTGCCAGTAGTATGTACCGGCAGGGCGGCTATCAGCCCCAGCATTTT
NA TRBJ1-4 TRBV4-3 NA CASSRLTGQNEKLFF TGCGCCAGCAGCCGACTGACAGGCCAGAATGAAAAACTGTTTTTT
NA TRBJ1-2 TRBV14 TRBD1 CASSGSVGDRGDSGYTF TGTGCCAGCAGCGGGTCCGTGGGGGACAGGGGGGACTCGGGCTACACCTTC
NA TRBJ1-1 TRBV27 NA CASSLNGGATEAFF TGTGCCAGCAGTTTAAACGGAGGAGCGACTGAAGCTTTCTTT
NA TRBJ1-2 TRBV7-9 NA CASSLGSGRYGYTF TGTGCCAGCAGCTTAGGTTCAGGGCGCTATGGCTACACCTTC
NA TRBJ1-2 TRBV5-1 NA CASTMGGGHGYTF TGCGCCAGCACCATGGGGGGGGGACATGGCTACACCTTC
NA TRBJ1-1 TRBV7-8 NA CASSFWLDSNTEAFF TGTGCCAGCAGCTTTTGGCTGGACAGCAACACTGAAGCTTTCTTT
NA TRBJ2-2 TRBV27 TRBD2 CASSFDSGVGTGELFF TGTGCCAGCAGTTTTGATAGCGGGGTTGGCACCGGGGAGCTGTTTTTT
NA TRBJ2-7 TRBV27 NA CASSLSGPRREQYF TGTGCCAGCAGTTTATCGGGCCCAAGGCGCGAGCAGTACTTC
once TRBJ1-2 TRBV27 NA CASSLIGPLGQKNYGYTF TGTGCCAGCAGTTTAATCGGTCCCCTCGGACAGAAAAACTATGGCTACACCTTC
NA TRBJ1-4 TRBV9 NA CASSTRVSNEKLFF TGTGCCAGCAGCACCCGCGTCTCTAATGAAAAACTGTTTTTT
NA TRBJ1-1 TRBV13 TRBD1 CASSLTGEHLNTEAFF TGTGCCAGCAGCTTGACAGGGGAGCATTTGAACACTGAAGCTTTCTTT
NA TRBJ2-7 TRBV7-9 TRBD1 CASSPQPGQGRFSGYEQYF TGTGCCAGCAGCCCACAACCGGGACAGGGACGATTCTCGGGATACGAGCAGTACTTC
NA TRBJ1-4 TRBV27 NA CASSLRGEKLFF TGTGCCAGCAGTTTAAGGGGTGAAAAACTGTTTTTT
NA TRBJ2-5 TRBV6-1 TRBD2 CASSEALSGGYLETQYF TGTGCCAGCAGTGAAGCGCTTAGCGGGGGGTACCTGGAGACCCAGTACTTC
NA TRBJ1-2 TRBV28 NA CASSLREERDYGYTF TGTGCCAGCAGTTTAAGGGAGGAACGCGACTATGGCTACACCTTC
once TRBJ1-1 TRBV27 NA CASSLQAWDTEAFF TGTGCCAGCAGTTTACAGGCCTGGGACACTGAAGCTTTCTTT
NA TRBJ2-3 TRBV18 NA CASSLPVPLPTDTQYF TGTGCCAGCTCACTCCCGGTTCCATTGCCCACAGATACGCAGTATTTT
NA TRBJ1-4 TRBV6-5 TRBD1 CASSYSTGESGEKLFF TGTGCCAGCAGTTACTCAACAGGGGAGTCGGGTGAAAAACTGTTTTTT
NA TRBJ1-1 TRBV27 NA CASSLSRAEGIPEAFF TGTGCCAGCAGTTTATCCAGGGCTGAAGGGATCCCCGAAGCTTTCTTT
NA TRBJ1-5 TRBV30 NA CAWSVGGSQPQHF TGTGCCTGGAGTGTAGGTGGGAGTCAGCCCCAGCATTTT
NA TRBJ1-6 TRBV13 NA CASTHSRNSPLHF TGTGCCAGCACCCACTCCCGGAATTCACCCCTCCACTTT
NA TRBJ2-1 TRBV11-2 NA CASSPVGPEQFF TGTGCCAGCAGCCCCGTGGGCCCGGAGCAGTTCTTC
NA TRBJ1-1 TRBV6-1 NA CALRSTEAFF TGTGCCCTTCGTAGCACTGAAGCTTTCTTT
NA TRBJ1-2 TRBV30 TRBD1 CAWSVGTGNYGYTF TGTGCCTGGAGTGTAGGGACAGGGAACTATGGCTACACCTTC
NA TRBJ2-7 TRBV27 TRBD1 CASSVGQGSGYEQYF TGTGCCAGCAGTGTGGGACAGGGGAGTGGGTACGAGCAGTACTTC
NA TRBJ2-7 TRBV11-2 TRBD1 CASSFDREEIYEQYF TGTGCCAGCAGCTTTGACAGGGAAGAGATATACGAGCAGTACTTC
NA TRBJ1-2 TRBV7-6 NA CASSLDGYGYTF TGTGCCAGCAGCTTAGACGGCTATGGCTACACCTTC
NA TRBJ2-1 TRBV6-5 NA CASSYIRGTYNEQFF TGTGCCAGCAGTTACATCCGGGGGACCTACAATGAGCAGTTCTTC
once TRBJ2-3 TRBV6-4 TRBD2 CASSDVLAGGTDTQYF TGTGCCAGCAGTGACGTACTAGCGGGGGGAACAGATACGCAGTATTTT
NA TRBJ1-4 TRBV4-3 NA CASTRIWETNEKLFF TGCGCCAGCACCCGGATTTGGGAGACTAATGAAAAACTGTTTTTT
NA TRBJ2-5 TRBV7-9 TRBD2 CASSLGPGLDSETQYF TGTGCCAGCAGCTTGGGTCCGGGACTAGATTCGGAGACCCAGTACTTC
NA TRBJ2-2 TRBV12-5 NA CASTLSGRGNTGELFF TGTGCTAGCACCCTTTCGGGCAGGGGGAACACCGGGGAGCTGTTTTTT
NA TRBJ2-2 TRBV9 TRBD1 CASSEVGQKNTGELFF TGTGCCAGCAGCGAGGTGGGACAGAAAAACACCGGGGAGCTGTTTTTT
NA TRBJ1-2 TRBV4-3 TRBD1 CASSLGQGVGYTF TGCGCCAGCAGCTTGGGACAGGGGGTCGGCTACACCTTC
NA TRBJ2-7 TRBV27 TRBD1 CASRVTGDSYEQYF TGTGCCAGCAGAGTGACAGGGGACTCCTACGAGCAGTACTTC
NA TRBJ2-2 TRBV4-2 TRBD2 CASSLGTIANTGELFF TGTGCCAGCAGCCTCGGGACTATCGCCAACACCGGGGAGCTGTTTTTT
NA TRBJ2-2 TRBV9 TRBD1 CASSADHGQVGDGELFF TGTGCCAGCAGCGCCGACCACGGACAGGTCGGAGATGGGGAGCTGTTTTTT
NA TRBJ2-3 TRBV27 TRBD1 CASSLPGQGAVDTQYF TGTGCCAGCAGTTTACCGGGACAGGGGGCTGTAGATACGCAGTATTTT
NA TRBJ1-4 TRBV5-6 NA CASSYNRGANEKLFF TGTGCCAGCAGCTATAATCGAGGAGCAAATGAAAAACTGTTTTTT
NA TRBJ2-1 TRBV9 NA CASSAGGLTYAEQFF TGTGCCAGCAGCGCAGGGGGACTCACCTATGCTGAGCAGTTCTTC
NA TRBJ1-1 TRBV11-3 NA CASSETRVSTEAFF TGTGCCAGCAGTGAGACCCGGGTTTCCACTGAAGCTTTCTTT
NA TRBJ1-1 TRBV5-5 TRBD1 CASSSDRVNTEAFF TGTGCCAGCAGCTCGGACAGGGTGAACACTGAAGCTTTCTTT
NA TRBJ1-4 TRBV4-1 TRBD1 CASRRTGSEKLFF TGCGCCAGCAGGCGGACAGGGAGTGAAAAACTGTTTTTT
NA TRBJ1-1 TRBV5-4 NA CASSFTGINTEAFF TGTGCCAGCAGCTTCACAGGTATTAACACTGAAGCTTTCTTT
NA TRBJ1-6 TRBV30 NA CAWSAQGAHSPLHF TGTGCCTGGAGTGCGCAAGGGGCGCATTCACCCCTCCACTTT
NA TRBJ2-7 TRBV19 TRBD2 CASSWGGEDEQYF TGTGCCAGTAGTTGGGGGGGTGAAGACGAGCAGTACTTC
NA TRBJ1-2 TRBV27 NA CASTPTAGGPNYGYTF TGTGCCAGCACGCCCACCGCCGGGGGGCCCAACTATGGCTACACCTTC
NA TRBJ2-5 TRBV19 TRBD1 CASSMGTGGVETQYF TGTGCCAGTAGTATGGGGACAGGGGGCGTAGAGACCCAGTACTTC
NA TRBJ2-4 TRBV7-7 TRBD2 CASSPFSPGTSGGAENIQYF TGTGCTAGCAGTCCTTTCTCACCCGGGACTAGCGGGGGGGCGGAAAACATTCAGTACTTC
NA TRBJ1-1 TRBV5-6 NA CASSPVGGNTEAFF TGTGCCAGCAGCCCGGTCGGGGGGAACACTGAAGCTTTCTTT
NA TRBJ2-1 TRBV5-1 TRBD1 CATDPGDRGRNEQFF TGCGCCACCGACCCTGGGGACAGGGGGCGCAATGAGCAGTTCTTC
once TRBJ2-5 TRBV25-1 TRBD1 CASSDPGWDRGDEQYF TGTGCCAGCAGTGATCCCGGGTGGGACAGGGGTGATGAGCAGTACTTC
NA TRBJ2-2 TRBV7-3 NA CASSSPTGRYPGELFF TGTGCCAGCAGCTCGCCGACAGGGAGGTATCCCGGGGAGCTGTTTTTT
NA TRBJ2-7 TRBV11-3 TRBD2 CASSESGGAYEQYF TGTGCCAGCAGCGAGAGCGGGGGAGCCTACGAGCAGTACTTC